This record concerns one T cell receptor (beta chain) sequence. No antigen is known for it. No much larger clone exists at a distance of one base, and base qualities are not known. The data were taken from a study of CD4 T cells in relation to SARS-CoV-2 and coronaviruses (dated by TCRdb to the early 2020s). Context from the whole study: In the ViraFEST assay, PBMCs were cultured with antigen for roughly 11 days, after which TCR beta CDR3s were sequenced to identify antigen-specific clonal expansions. A median age of around 37 years, with a range of about 20 to 75 years, was recorded for the full convalescent cohort of approximately 12 patients. Among the roughly twelve convalescent patients, 8 males and 4 females were included, and two of the subjects were Hispanic. HLA restriction was mapped for shared crossreactive spike epitopes using patient-derived lymphoblastoid cell lines. Memory CD4+ T cell crossreactivity between SARS-CoV-2 and common cold coronavirus spike proteins was assessed at the TCR clonotype level in the study. The Adaptive Biotechnologies TCR-sequencing kit was used to sequence samples from three pre-COVID donors and the naive versus memory experiments, while other data came from Illumina-based sequencing. A different, Illumina-based TCR-beta assay was used to sequence expansion assays from other donors in the study.

CEF-cultured naive and memory CD4+ T cell DNA received survey-level immunoSEQ TCR-beta sequencing. In the authors' own workflow: Preprocessing removed nonproductive sequences and CDR3s not starting with C, not ending with F or W, or shorter than 7 amino acids. Antigen-specific clonotypes were called with the MANAFEST web app, based on expansion relative to reference and other culture wells. A clone was considered positive if significant expansion relative to the reference culture was observed in 2 of 3 replicate wells at an FDR below 0.05. For a clone to be considered positive, significant expansion relative to all other tandem wells and an odds ratio above 5 were also required. Cultured and uncultured naive and memory CD4+ repertoires were searched for CDR3s previously identified as spike- and CEF-reactive. Pairwise Levenshtein distance, computed with the stringdist R package after three terminal residues were trimmed from each end, was used as the measure of CDR3 homology. What TCRdb holds here is the immuneACCESS table cut down to in-frame rearrangements. Part of the clones is not present; checked against another copy, under half of the missing clones reflect an unresolved V gene, and the others are unexplained. The DNA was the basis for D and trimming; V, J and clone size are from that table. The sample records about 30,000 clones, roughly four fifths of which are singletons. The leading ten clones occupy around 3.1% of the sample.

Naive and memory CD4+ T cells were separated from cryopreserved PBMCs by CD4 enrichment followed by EasySep naive CD4+ T cell enrichment. For under twelve days, roughly 100,000 sorted naive or memory CD4+ T cells were cultured together with CEF peptides and T cell-depleted PBMCs at a 1:1 ratio. In general, every peptide culture condition was set up in three replicate wells. Ficoll-Paque PLUS gradient centrifugation was used to isolate PBMCs from leukapheresis product or whole blood. The PBMCs went either fresh into the expansion assay or into cryopreservation at -140 degrees C. The QIAamp Micro DNA Kit was used to extract genomic DNA from the CD4+ T cells. Study-level results and caveats: Crossreactivity analysis centred on spike protein, so crossreactivity against other viral proteins was not assessed. Roughly 60% of donors had memory CD4+ clonotypes that crossrecognized SARS-CoV-2 and at least one common cold coronavirus spike. Because no donor provided both pre-pandemic and post-infection samples, tracing the source of pre-existing responses was limited. Compared with monoreactive clones, crossreactive clones had significantly weaker SARS-CoV-2-driven expansion, a result consistent with antigenic imprinting. Sequencing naive versus memory cells indicated that the assay picks up memory recall responses, not primary responses primed during culture. Small numbers of patients and of tested TCRs were a limitation of the study.

This clonotype was sampled from an adult with COVID-19. The specimen was memory CD4+ T cells from PBMCs, cultured in vitro. The meaning of the sample's cell subset or site label: memory (non-naive) CD4+ T cells.

CDR3 sequence: CASSGGRQGSFRSSRTDTQYF. At the DNA level, the sequence is TGCGCCAGCAGCGGGGGGAGACAGGGCTCTTTCAGATCCTCTCGCACAGATACGCAGTATTTT. The chain is encoded by TRBV5-1 joined to TRBJ2-3; the D gene is perhaps TRBD1, on 7 matching bases. V sheds 4 bases and J sheds 1 base, leaving 31 bases between their ends. From the cysteine up to the phenylalanine, the CDR3 has a length of 21 residues. The entry retains the CDR3 DNA only, 63 bases that are in frame from base 1. CDR1 and CDR2 (SGHRS, YFSETQ) derive from the germline V gene.